The 11 T cell receptor beta chains presented below share a single source sample, sequenced in a study of CD8 T cells in ankylosing spondylitis. MiXCR, run by TCRdb on the 5' RACE reads, gives a single entry per CDR3 protein. Seen here are some 95,000 distinct CDR3 sequences, roughly 10% observed once, and the top ten hold approximately 5.5%. Input material: blood, either unsorted or a sorted T cell fraction (not recorded which). The receptors originated from a male donor with ankylosing spondylitis or in good health (not recorded which).

This clonotype was recorded at least ten times. V gene TRBV5-1 combines with J gene TRBJ1-1, with unresolved D. V was shortened by 4 bases and J by 0 bases, with 16 bases between the two germline ends. The CDR3 is 16 residues long. Looked up from germline, CDR1 is SGHRS and CDR2 is YFSETQ. The CDR3 DNA reads as TGCGCCAGCAGCAACTCCCTGGGCAGGATGAACACTGAAGCTTTCTTT. Protein: CASSNSLGRMNTEAFF.

This clonotype was seen repeatedly, ten times or more. This chain uses TRBV5-1 with TRBJ1-1; 9 bases map to TRBD1. There are 15 residues in the CDR3. Trimming removed 4 bases from V and 4 bases from J; junction bases left unmatched: 8. Germline assignment: CDR1 SGHRS and CDR2 YFSETQ. The CDR3 here is CASSPETGGRTEAFF. The CDR3 DNA sequence: TGCGCCAGCAGCCCCGAAACAGGGGGCCGCACTGAAGCTTTCTTT.

This clonotype was recorded at least ten times. The genes are TRBV12-3 or TRBV12-4 and TRBJ1-6; possibly TRBD1 for D (6 bases). The CDR3 spans 16 residues. Deletions cut 4 bases from V and 4 bases from J, with 14 bases between. The CDR3 region has the DNA TGTGCCAGCAGTTCTTCCGGGACAAAGTATAATTCACCCCTCCACTTT. This codes for CASSSSGTKYNSPLHF.

This clonotype occurred many times. The chain joins TRBV20-1 to TRBJ2-5; D possibly corresponds to TRBD1 (6 bases). V shed 0 bases and J shed 4 bases, with 18 bases lying between them. Germline V gene sequence: CDR1 DFQATT, CDR2 SNEGSKA (reference sequence). The CDR3 sequence is 16 residues long. CDR3: CSARDEWGRSRETQYF. CDR3 in DNA: TGCAGTGCTAGAGATGAGTGGGGGCGATCGAGAGAGACCCAGTACTTC.

The table lists this clonotype with many counts. This chain links TRBV29-1 with TRBJ2-5, with D perhaps TRBD2 (6 bases). Trimming removed 7 bases at V and 2 bases at J, with 14 bases between. Germline V CDR1 and CDR2: SQVTM, ANQGSEA. The CDR3 runs to 13 residues. This CDR3 reads CSARRDLQETQYF. The DNA for the CDR3 is TGCAGCGCTCGGCGGGACCTTCAAGAGACCCAGTACTTC.

Turning to this clonotype: A much larger clone differs by one base, so this may be a read error. The chain links TRBV5-4 to TRBJ1-1; the D gene is possibly TRBD1 (5 bases). The CDR3 runs 16 residues. V gave up 1 base and J gave up 11 bases, with 24 bases separating them. Germline V gene data show CDR1 as SGHNT and CDR2 as YYREEE (reference sequence). The CDR3 loop is CASSLSPQGGAGKAFF. CDR3 DNA sequence: TGTGCCAGCAGCTTGTCACCCCAAGGCGGGGCAGGGAAGGCTTTCTTT.

In this sample, this clonotype turned up many times. The chain has TRBV7-8 and TRBJ1-6; 7 positions match TRBD1. In germline, CDR1 is SGHVS, CDR2 FQNEAQ. V lost 3 bases, J lost 10 bases, and 12 bases stayed unmatched. The CDR3 has 16 residues. The CDR3 DNA sequence: TGTGCCAGCAGCTTGAAAGACAGGGTCGGTATCTCACCCCTCCACTTT. It specifies CASSLKDRVGISPLHF.

This clonotype was observed many times. This sequence joins TRBV12-3 or TRBV12-4 and TRBJ2-5, with 11 bases fitting TRBD2. V gave up 1 base and J gave up 2 bases; unmatched junction bases: 3. This CDR3 comprises 16 residues. CDR3 bases: TGTGCCAGCAGTTTAGTGGGGACTAGCGGACAAGAGACCCAGTACTTC. Protein sequence: CASSLVGTSGQETQYF.

Turning to this clonotype: This may stem from a read error, because a much larger clone lies one nucleotide away. The chain's CDR3 is CVSSLGHSTGELFF. DNA of the CDR3: TGTGTCAGCAGTTTGGGGCACTCCACCGGGGAGCTGTTTTTT. The V and J genes are TRBV12-3 or TRBV12-4 and TRBJ2-2; D is possibly TRBD1 (5 bases). The CDR3 length is 14 residues.

This clonotype was recorded at least ten times. The gene calls are TRBV27 and TRBJ2-1, with a tentative D call TRBD1 (6 bases). Germline V gene lookup returns CDR1 MNHEY and CDR2 SMNVEV (reference sequence). Trimming cost V 5 bases and J 10 bases, with 15 bases left between them. The CDR3 spans 13 residues. The CDR3 DNA reads TGTGCCAGCAGTGCGACAGGCGCCTTCGAGCAGTTCTTC. Protein product: CASSATGAFEQFF.

This clonotype was observed a few times. V and J are TRBV14 and TRBJ1-1; a possible D gene is TRBD1 (5 bases). The CDR3 is made up of 11 amino acids. Germline V lookup: CDR1 SGHDN, CDR2 FVKESK. The V end was cut by 8 bases, the J end by 6 bases, with 10 bases between. The CDR3 is CASQGPSEAFF. CDR3 coding DNA: TGTGCCAGCCAGGGACCCTCTGAAGCTTTCTTT.